This TCR beta chain was obtained from a study of shared clonotypes between healthy human individuals. Trimming stripped 7 bases from V and 4 bases from J, with 20 bases between. Per germline, CDR1 SGHAT and CDR2 FQNNGV. The CDR3 is 15 residues long. Sequencing was performed with immunoSEQ multiplex PCR; in TCRdb, only in-frame clones are kept and a portion is missing. The data hold about 2 million clones, with 85% to 95% observed a single time. Sequencing input: naive CD4+ T cells sorted from blood. Indicated subset: CD45RA+ positively selected. The rearrangement joins TRBV11-2 to TRBJ2-7; no definite D call. This sequence was found in a man between 18 and 35 years old in good health. CDR3 in DNA: TGTGCCAGCACTCTCGATCCTTTTCCTTCTTACGAGCAGTACTTC. Translation gives CASTLDPFPSYEQYF.